The T cell receptor beta chain described here comes from a study of cytomegalovirus exposure and HLA in healthy donors. General observations from the study: Subsequent analysis showed first-cohort TCR clusters tending to co-occur in over a hundred validation repertoires. Specificity for CMV antigens was confirmed in vitro for three of the CMV-associated chains. Researchers catalogued roughly 150 TCR beta chains as cytomegalovirus-associated.

Losses at the gene ends were 0 bases for V and 4 bases for J; bases not matched to a gene: 6. The CDR3 has 16 residues. The V gene's germline CDR1 is LGHNA and CDR2 YSLEER. TCRdb's table, derived via immunoSEQ multiplex PCR, lists solely in-frame clones and lacks some. This sample has fewer than 65,000 clones; 85% to 90% occur once, and the top ten carry 15%. In the case of this clone: Its target is unknown.

The donors were part of the validation cohort of some 120 subjects. That cohort was separate from the first cohort, which comprised fewer than 800 subjects. This receptor was obtained from a woman aged 18-30 years in good health and CMV-seronegative. The sequenced sample consisted of PBMCs. V gene TRBV4-3 combines with J gene TRBJ2-5; TRBD2 aligns across 9 bases. CDR3 DNA sequence: TGCGCCAGCAGCCAAGAATTGCGGGGGGGAGGAGAGACCCAGTACTTC. This codes for CASSQELRGGGETQYF.